Presented here are 32 T cell receptor beta chains from one specimen sequenced in a study of graft-versus-host responses after intestinal transplantation. The antigens these receptors bind are not known. Clones were read by immunoSEQ multiplex PCR, and TCRdb kept only the in-frame ones, dropping some. The sample yields roughly 80,000 clones, roughly 84% seen once. The sample here was unstimulated CD8+ T cells sorted from spleen or lymph node cells, taken before transplant. The receptor source for this set is a human donor who was the organ donor for an intestinal transplant.

This clone has only one observation. The chain links TRBV5-8 to TRBJ2-7; maybe TRBD2 (7 bases). This CDR3 is 13 amino acids long. In germline, CDR1 is SGHTS, CDR2 YDEGEE. The V end lost 0 bases, the J end lost 7 bases, and 11 bases lay between the germline ends. The DNA for the CDR3 is TGTGCCAGCAGCTTGGAGGGGGGGGAAGAGCAGTACTTC. This codes for CASSLEGGEEQYF.

The chain recombines TRBV5-1 with TRBJ2-1; a possible D gene is TRBD2 (6 bases). V lost 3 bases to trimming and J lost 3 bases, with 7 bases between them. The CDR3 runs to 13 residues. Germline lookup yields CDR1 SGHRS and CDR2 YFSETQ. In DNA form, the CDR3 reads TGCGCCAGCAGCTCGGGGGACTACAATGAGCAGTTCTTC. Translating gives CASSSGDYNEQFF.

The chain uses TRBV27 and TRBJ1-5, with D tentatively TRBD1 (5 bases). The CDR3 runs to 15 residues. Between the trimmed V and J ends, which lost 6 bases and 3 bases, there was a span of 15 bases. Germline loops: CDR1 MNHEY, CDR2 SMNVEV (reference sequence). The CDR3 sequence is CASSQIGGFNQPQHF. The CDR3 DNA is TGTGCCAGCAGCCAGATCGGGGGGTTCAATCAGCCCCAGCATTTT.

The CDR3 nucleotides read TGTGCCAGCAGCTCGACTAGCGGGGGGTCCCAGTACTTC. It specifies CASSSTSGGSQYF. The chain recombines TRBV7-6 with TRBJ2-7; TRBD2 aligns across 13 bases. Trimming removed 4 bases from V and 10 bases from J; junction bases left unmatched: 4. This CDR3 is built from 13 residues. The germline V gene has CDR1 SGHVS and CDR2 FNYEAQ. Using reference TRBV7-6 and TRBJ2-7 for the parts outside the CDR3, the full variable domain is GAGVSQSPRYKVTKRGQDVALRCDPISGHVSLYWYRQALGQGPEFLTYFNYEAQQDKSGLPNDRFSAERPEGSISTLTIQRTEQRDSAMYRCASSSTSGGSQYFGPGTRLTVT.

The rearrangement links TRBV5-4 to TRBJ1-4; weak D call: TRBD1 (6 bases). V lost 0 bases and J lost 4, with 10 bases in between. The germline CDR1 and CDR2 sequences are SGHNT and YYREEE (reference sequence). CDR3 length: 15 amino acids. This chain's CDR3 is CASSLAAGVNEKLFF. In DNA form, the CDR3 reads TGTGCCAGCAGCTTGGCCGCAGGGGTTAATGAAAAACTGTTTTTT.

The chain has TRBV10-1 and TRBJ2-7; no reliable D call. The V end lost 4 bases, the J end lost 2 bases, and 12 bases lay between the germline ends. There are 14 residues in the CDR3. CDR1 and CDR2 from the germline V gene are WNHNN and SYGVQD (reference sequence). CDR3 loop: CASSVRLTPYEQYF. The DNA for the CDR3 is TGCGCCAGCAGTGTGAGGCTGACCCCCTACGAGCAGTACTTC.

The chain combines TRBV7-9 with TRBJ1-5, with 7 bases lining up with TRBD1. V shed 4 bases and J 5 bases; nucleotides not matched to a gene: 5. Germline values: CDR1 SEHNR, CDR2 FQNEAQ (reference sequence). The CDR3 is 14 amino acids. The CDR3 DNA sequence: TGTGCCAGCAGCTCAGGGGGGGTCTATCAGCCCCAGCATTTT. This gives the protein CASSSGGVYQPQHF.

The chain carries TRBV5-5 and TRBJ2-3, with D possibly being TRBD1 (6 bases). The V gene lost 1 base and the J gene lost 0 bases, with 12 bases spanning the gap. Germline V gene data show CDR1 as SGHKS and CDR2 as YYEKEE (reference sequence). The CDR3 is 16 residues long. The CDR3: CASSLRQGSSTDTQYF. CDR3 nucleotides: TGTGCCAGCAGCTTGAGGCAGGGGTCTAGCACAGATACGCAGTATTTT. Based on the CDR3 plus reference TRBV5-5 and TRBJ2-3, the full variable domain is DAGVTQSPTHLIKTRGQQVTLRCSPISGHKSVSWYQQVLGQGPQFIFQYYEKEERGRGNFPDRFSARQFPNYSSELNVNALLLGDSALYLCASSLRQGSSTDTQYFGPGTRLTVL.

The chain carries TRBV6-6 and TRBJ2-7; perhaps TRBD2 as D (6 bases). Germline-derived CDR1 and CDR2 are MNHNY and SVGAGI (reference sequence). Trimming left V 0 bases short and J 0 bases short, with 9 bases between. This CDR3 is 15 amino acids long. The CDR3 loop reads CASSYSEGISYEQYF. The CDR3 nucleotides are TGTGCCAGCAGTTACTCGGAGGGGATCTCCTACGAGCAGTACTTC.

This chain links TRBV7-8 with TRBJ2-1; D unclear. With 4 bases removed from V and 8 bases from J, the gap between germline ends came to 18 bases. Germline CDR1 reads SGHVS; CDR2 reads FQNEAQ. The CDR3 has 15 amino acids. The CDR3 reads CASSSKIQSHHEQFF. The CDR3 DNA reads TGTGCCAGCAGCTCAAAAATCCAATCTCATCATGAGCAGTTCTTC.

V gene TRBV5-1 combines with J gene TRBJ2-1; a possible D gene is TRBD1 (6 bases). The V gene's germline CDR1 is SGHRS and CDR2 YFSETQ. This CDR3 region has 15 residues. V was cut by 4 bases and J by 6 bases, with 17 bases left in between. The CDR3 reads CASSLGPWTANEQFF. DNA for the CDR3: TGCGCCAGCAGCCTGGGACCTTGGACAGCCAATGAGCAGTTCTTC.

This sequence joins TRBV4-1 and TRBJ2-7; TRBD1 aligns across 9 bases. The CDR3 runs to 15 residues. Germline CDR1 MGHRA, CDR2 YSYEKL. Trimming at V came to 1 base and at J to 6 bases, leaving 7 bases not matched to a gene. The CDR3 DNA sequence: TGCGCCAGCAGCCAAGTTCGGGACAGGGAGGGCGAGCAGTACTTC. Protein: CASSQVRDREGEQYF.

This chain links TRBV28 with TRBJ2-2; 8 bases are a match to TRBD2. The trim removed 6 bases at V and 5 bases at J, leaving 14 bases unmatched. This CDR3 comprises 17 residues. Germline values: CDR1 MDHEN, CDR2 SYDVKM. CDR3 sequence (DNA): TGTGCCAGCAGCCAATCCGGGACTAGAGTTTGGACCGGGGAGCTGTTTTTT. Its protein product is CASSQSGTRVWTGELFF.

V is TRBV7-3 and J is TRBJ2-3; 11 nucleotides align to TRBD2. Germline values: CDR1 SGHTA, CDR2 FQGTGA. The CDR3 is 15 amino acids. With 5 bases clipped from V and 1 base from J, the junction kept 2 bases outside the gene matches. CDR3 bases: TGTGCCAGCAGCCGGGGACTAGCGGGCACAGATACGCAGTATTTT. Protein product: CASSRGLAGTDTQYF.

The V call is TRBV27, the J call TRBJ1-1; D remains unclear. V was trimmed by 5 bases and J by 5 bases, leaving 15 bases between them. The CDR3 totals 14 residues. The germline CDR1 and CDR2 sequences are MNHEY and SMNVEV (reference sequence). CDR3 in amino acids: CASSPVSASTEAFF. The CDR3 coding sequence is TGTGCCAGCAGTCCAGTATCAGCTTCGACTGAAGCTTTCTTT.

V gene TRBV28 combines with J gene TRBJ2-7, with TRBD1 identical over 7 bases. Germline CDR1 reads MDHEN; CDR2 reads SYDVKM. The CDR3 has 19 residues. Trimming took 3 bases from V and 0 from J; bases not matched to a gene: 17. DNA of the CDR3: TGTGCCAGCAGTTTGGGTAAGGTAACAGGGGCTCCTGTCTCCTACGAGCAGTACTTC. Translated: CASSLGKVTGAPVSYEQYF.

V is TRBV27 and J is TRBJ1-5, with TRBD1 matching over 7 bases. V lost 1 base to trimming and J lost 6 bases; unmatched junction nucleotides: 6. Germline assignment: CDR1 MNHEY and CDR2 SMNVEV (reference sequence). There are 15 residues in the CDR3. The CDR3 nucleotides are TGTGCCAGCAGTTTATTTTCACAGGGGAGTCAGCCCCAGCATTTT. It encodes CASSLFSQGSQPQHF.

CDR3 nucleotide sequence: TGCGCCAGCAGCCAAGGGGTTTTGGCCAAAAACATTCAGTACTTC. Translating gives CASSQGVLAKNIQYF. The chain combines TRBV4-1 with TRBJ2-4; D unclear. V gave up 1 base and J gave up 1 base, with 8 bases separating them. From germline, CDR1 is MGHRA and CDR2 YSYEKL. The CDR3 has 15 residues.

The chain couples TRBV7-9 to TRBJ2-5; 8 bases map to TRBD1. The trim removed 3 bases at V and 4 bases at J, leaving 13 bases unmatched. This CDR3 comprises 17 residues. CDR1 is SEHNR and CDR2 is FQNEAQ in the germline V gene (reference sequence). The CDR3 bases are TGTGCCAGCAGCTTTTCCCCTGGACAGGGCAGTGCAGAGACCCAGTACTTC. Translating it yields CASSFSPGQGSAETQYF.

V and J are TRBV7-8 and TRBJ1-1; 7 nucleotides match TRBD1. The CDR3 runs 14 residues. The trim removed 1 base at V and 5 bases at J, leaving 4 bases unmatched. Per the germline V gene, CDR1 is SGHVS and CDR2 is FQNEAQ. CDR3 DNA sequence: TGTGCCAGCAGCTTAGACGCAGGGGGGACTGAAGCTTTCTTT. This sequence encodes CASSLDAGGTEAFF.

This chain connects TRBV6-5 to TRBJ1-2, with 8 bases identical to TRBD1. The CDR3 contains 16 residues. Germline CDR1 reads MNHEY; CDR2 reads SVGAGI. V was clipped by 4 bases and J by 4 bases; unmatched bases: 11. The CDR3 sequence is CASSSYDRGISYGYTF. The CDR3 DNA is TGTGCCAGCAGTTCCTATGACAGGGGAATTTCCTATGGCTACACCTTC.

This sequence joins TRBV28 and TRBJ2-3; 8 bases are a match to TRBD2. CDR1 and CDR2 (germline): MDHEN, SYDVKM. V was clipped by 10 bases and J by 3 bases; unmatched bases: 9. There are 14 residues in the CDR3. The CDR3 region is CANSERGLTDTQYF. DNA for the CDR3: TGTGCCAACAGCGAGCGGGGGCTTACAGATACGCAGTATTTT.

The rearrangement joins TRBV4-1 to TRBJ2-5, with D tentatively TRBD1 or TRBD2 (6 bases each). Trimming left V 1 base short and J 5 bases short, with 26 bases between. Germline V gene lookup returns CDR1 MGHRA and CDR2 YSYEKL. The CDR3 extends over 19 amino acids. CDR3 amino acids: CASSQGGPGALGFLETQYF. The CDR3 DNA reads as TGCGCCAGCAGCCAAGGGGGGCCGGGGGCGTTGGGTTTTCTGGAGACCCAGTACTTC.

In its sample, this clone was seen once. This rearrangement joins TRBV5-1 to TRBJ1-2; 9 bases fit TRBD1. This CDR3 region has 16 residues. V lost 3 bases, J lost 5 bases, and 11 bases stayed unmatched. Germline lookup yields CDR1 SGHRS and CDR2 YFSETQ. The CDR3 DNA reads TGCGCCAGCAGCTCCCCGGGACAGGGCCTAACATATGGCTACACCTTC. It is translated as CASSSPGQGLTYGYTF.

The rearrangement links TRBV2 to TRBJ1-1; no clear D. Deletions cut 11 bases from V and 0 bases from J, with 22 bases between. CDR3 length: 16 residues. Germline lookup yields CDR1 SNHLY and CDR2 FYNNEI. The CDR3 loop reads CAGVSGGQALNTEAFF. For the CDR3, the DNA is TGTGCCGGTGTCTCGGGAGGGCAGGCATTGAACACTGAAGCTTTCTTT.

The chain employs TRBV9 and TRBJ1-1; tentative D call: TRBD1 (6 bases). The V gene lost 8 bases and the J gene lost 4 bases, with 15 bases spanning the gap. This CDR3 has 13 residues. The germline V gene has CDR1 SGDLS and CDR2 YYNGEE. The chain's CDR3 is CARIGGEATEAFF. The CDR3, as DNA: TGTGCCAGAATAGGGGGAGAGGCCACTGAAGCTTTCTTT.

The chain has TRBV4-1 and TRBJ2-1; D remains ambiguous. This CDR3 contains 17 residues. V was clipped by 3 bases and J by 0 bases, with 15 bases between them. Germline V gene lookup returns CDR1 MGHRA and CDR2 YSYEKL. In DNA form, the CDR3 reads TGCGCCAGCAGCCACTCAGACCGAATGAGCTCCTACAATGAGCAGTTCTTC. It encodes CASSHSDRMSSYNEQFF.

This clone has only one observation. The chain links TRBV2 to TRBJ2-1; TRBD2 agrees at 8 bases. Germline V gene data show CDR1 as SNHLY and CDR2 as FYNNEI. V was clipped by 6 bases and J by 5 bases; unmatched bases: 12. The CDR3 covers 16 residues. CDR3 residues: CASRKGAGGVNNEQFF. CDR3 in DNA: TGTGCCAGCAGGAAAGGGGCCGGGGGGGTAAACAATGAGCAGTTCTTC. Drawing the rest from reference TRBV2 and TRBJ2-1, the complete variable domain is EPEVTQTPSHQVTQMGQEVILRCVPISNHLYFYWYRQILGQKVEFLVSFYNNEISEKSEIFDDQFSVERPDGSNFTLKIRSTKLEDSAMYFCASRKGAGGVNNEQFFGPGTRLTVL.

This rearrangement joins TRBV4-1 to TRBJ1-1; D is unclear. In germline, CDR1 is MGHRA, CDR2 YSYEKL. The CDR3 is made up of 16 amino acids. V dropped 0 bases and J dropped 0 bases, with 11 bases sitting between them. The CDR3 bases are TGCGCCAGCAGCCAAGATTCCCGGGATATGAACACTGAAGCTTTCTTT. Translated: CASSQDSRDMNTEAFF.

V usage is TRBV5-1 and J usage is TRBJ2-1; D is possibly TRBD1 or TRBD2 (5 bases each). V gave up 6 bases and J gave up 0 bases, with 19 bases separating them. This CDR3 is built from 17 residues. In germline, CDR1 is SGHRS, CDR2 YFSETQ. CDR3: CASNLEGLWSSYNEQFF. CDR3 coding DNA: TGCGCCAGCAATCTCGAGGGGTTGTGGAGCTCCTACAATGAGCAGTTCTTC. The variable domain in full, with the rest retrieved from reference TRBV5-1 and TRBJ2-1, is KAGVTQTPRYLIKTRGQQVTLSCSPISGHRSVSWYQQTPGQGLQFLFEYFSETQRNKGNFPGRFSGRQFSNSRSEMNVSTLELGDSALYLCASNLEGLWSSYNEQFFGPGTRLTVL.

The gene calls are TRBV19 and TRBJ2-2; 8 nucleotides match TRBD1. Germline values: CDR1 LNHDA, CDR2 SQIVND (reference sequence). Trimming removed 5 bases from V and 2 bases from J; junction bases left unmatched: 4. The CDR3 extends over 15 amino acids. For the CDR3, the DNA is TGTGCCAGTAGTCCAGGACAGGGAAACACCGGGGAGCTGTTTTTT. Translation: CASSPGQGNTGELFF.

The rearrangement uses TRBV7-9 and TRBJ2-7; 10 bases match TRBD1. The CDR3 is 14 residues long. Trimming cost V 5 bases and J 6 bases; bases outside gene matches: 7. Germline CDR1 is SEHNR and CDR2 is FQNEAQ (reference sequence). Written as DNA, the CDR3 is TGTGCCAGCAGCCCGGGACAGGGGCCTGGCGAGCAGTACTTC. This codes for CASSPGQGPGEQYF.